The rows below give T cell receptor beta chains drawn from one sample of a study of T cell responses to AZD1222 COVID-19 vaccine. Data came from immunoSEQ multiplex PCR; TCRdb stores just in-frame clones and leaves some out. In the table there are approximately 150,000 clones, just under 95% of which are singletons. Material: peripheral blood, obtained on day 0 of AZD1222 vaccination. The origin of the receptors is an adult in good health. Both conserved end residues are part of each CDR3. The D gene is left open where the match is weak. Rows give clone size only sometimes, using once, few, many, or a class for an expanded clone.

>-|-|TRBV15|TRBJ2-2
TGTGCCACCAGCACCACATCAGGGTTCACCGGGGAGCTGTTTTTT
CATSTTSGFTGELFF
>-|-|TRBV5-1|TRBJ2-5
TGCGCCAGCAGCTCGGGACTGAAAGAGACCCAGTACTTC
CASSSGLKETQYF
>once|-|TRBV29-1|TRBJ2-3
TGCAGCGGCACTGATCAGGATACGCAGTATTTT
CSGTDQDTQYF
>-|-|TRBV6-2/TRBV6-3|TRBJ2-3
TGTGCCAGCAGCCCCCCAAGGGGACAAGCCGTATTAGATACGCAGTATTTT
CASSPPRGQAVLDTQYF
>-|-|TRBV5-6|TRBJ2-4
TGTGCCAGCAGCAGGGTAGCTGGGCGTAGGGCCAAAAACATTCAGTACTTC
CASSRVAGRRAKNIQYF
>-|-|TRBV10-3|TRBJ1-1
TGTGCCATCAGTGGCAGACTGAACACTGAAGCTTTCTTT
CAISGRLNTEAFF
>-|-|TRBV27|TRBJ1-6
TGTGCCAGCAGTAGGCTCCCTATGGGTTCACCCCTCCACTTT
CASSRLPMGSPLHF
>-|TRBD1|TRBV6-5|TRBJ2-7
TGTGCCAGCAGCCGACAGGGGGTTTTTTACGAGCAGTACTTC
CASSRQGVFYEQYF
>-|-|TRBV5-1|TRBJ1-1
TGCGCCAGCAGCTTGGCGTATATAAACACTGAAGCTTTCTTT
CASSLAYINTEAFF
>-|TRBD1|TRBV5-4|TRBJ2-7
TGTGCCAGCAGCTCCGGACAGGGTTCCTACGAGCAGTACTTC
CASSSGQGSYEQYF
>-|-|TRBV30|TRBJ1-2
TGTGCCTGGAGTCCCACTGGGCAGGGAAACTATGGCTACACCTTC
CAWSPTGQGNYGYTF
>once|TRBD1|TRBV3-1/TRBV3-2|TRBJ1-1
TGTGCCAGCAGCCTACTGACAGGGACGAACACTGAAGCTTTCTTT
CASSLLTGTNTEAFF
>-|TRBD1|TRBV6-1|TRBJ1-2
TGTGCCAGCAGTGAATCGGACAGGGGCGAATTCTATGGCTACACCTTC
CASSESDRGEFYGYTF
>once|-|TRBV29-1|TRBJ2-5
TGCAGCGTTGAAGCGTGGGGGAGGGAGACCCAGTACTTC
CSVEAWGRETQYF
>-|TRBD1|TRBV2|TRBJ1-5
TGTGCCAGCAGAGGACAGGTCTCGTTCAATCAGCCCCAGCATTTT
CASRGQVSFNQPQHF
>-|TRBD2|TRBV6-5|TRBJ2-3
TGTGCCAGTAAGCGGGAGGCTCCAGATACGCAGTATTTT
CASKREAPDTQYF
>-|TRBD1|TRBV10-3|TRBJ2-5
TGTGCCATCAGTGACGATGGGACAGGGGGCGAGACCCAGTACTTC
CAISDDGTGGETQYF
>-|TRBD2|TRBV30|TRBJ2-1
TGTGCCTGGAGTGTACTTAGCGGGAGAGTGGGTGAGCAGTTCTTC
CAWSVLSGRVGEQFF
>-|-|TRBV6-5|TRBJ1-4
TGTGCCAGCAGTTACTCGAGGGCACAGGAGGGGGAAAAACTGTTTTTT
CASSYSRAQEGEKLFF
>once|-|TRBV5-1|TRBJ2-1
TGCGCCAGCAGCGTATCGAAATTGGGCGATGAGCAGTTCTTC
CASSVSKLGDEQFF
>-|-|TRBV28|TRBJ1-1
TGTGCCAGCATTCAAGGGGGGACCACCGAAGCTTTCTTT
CASIQGGTTEAFF